The 22 T cell receptor beta chains listed next were all sequenced from one sample in a study of memory CD4+ T cells and cytomegalovirus serostatus. Only in-frame clones appear in the TCRdb table, and some are missing; sequencing was by immunoSEQ multiplex PCR. The sample lists tens of thousands of clones; approximately 81% were seen once. Single viable CD3+CD4+CD8-CD45RO+ cells were sorted as the memory CD4+ T cells. Sequencing was done on a sample of memory CD4+ T cells from blood. Source of these receptors: an adult in good health and CMV-seronegative. Some clones in this sample may be carry-over from other donors' samples.

This sequence joins TRBV4-3 and TRBJ2-1, with TRBD1 matching over 8 bases. CDR1 is LGHNA and CDR2 is YSLEER in the germline V gene. V gave up 2 bases and J gave up 6 bases; unmatched junction bases: 3. The CDR3 has 14 amino acids. The CDR3 loop is CASSQRQGTNEQFF. CDR3 nucleotide sequence: TGCGCCAGCAGCCAAAGACAGGGGACCAATGAGCAGTTCTTC.

The chain employs TRBV15 and TRBJ2-7; D not resolved. V lost 8 bases and J lost 3, with 8 bases in between. The V gene's germline CDR1 is LNHNV and CDR2 YYDKDF (reference sequence). CDR3 length: 11 residues. The CDR3 nucleotides are TGTGCCACCTTCAAAAACTACGAGCAGTACTTC. Its protein product is CATFKNYEQYF.

This clone was seen a single time. The chain links TRBV18 to TRBJ1-3; D might be TRBD1 (5 bases). Germline CDR1 is KGHSH and CDR2 is LQKENI. This CDR3 has 14 amino acids. Trimming pared 6 bases from V and 0 bases from J, leaving 9 bases between. This CDR3 is CASSGDVSGNTIYF. The CDR3 bases are TGTGCCAGCTCGGGGGATGTCTCTGGAAACACCATATATTTT.

CDR3 coding DNA: TGCGCCAGCAGCCAAGATTATGGGGGAGGGGGATCAGGCACTGAAGCTTTCTTT. Protein sequence: CASSQDYGGGGSGTEAFF. This sequence joins TRBV4-1 and TRBJ1-1; possibly TRBD1 for D (6 bases). The V end was cut by 0 bases, the J end by 4 bases, with 21 bases between. Germline V gene lookup returns CDR1 MGHRA and CDR2 YSYEKL. The CDR3 extends over 18 amino acids.

This chain joins TRBV5-6 and TRBJ2-7; D tentatively fits TRBD1 or TRBD2 (5 bases each). Germline CDR1 SGHDT, CDR2 YYEEEE. CDR3 size: 15 residues. The V gene lost 4 bases and the J gene lost 5 bases, with 19 bases spanning the gap. The CDR3 sequence: CASSTGLQRKDEQYF. CDR3 nucleotide sequence: TGTGCCAGCAGCACAGGACTCCAGAGGAAGGACGAGCAGTACTTC.

The rearrangement uses TRBV7-8 and TRBJ2-7; D possibly corresponds to TRBD2 (5 bases). V shed 6 bases and J shed 1 base, with 16 bases lying between them. Per germline, CDR1 SGHVS and CDR2 FQNEAQ. The length of the CDR3 is 15 residues. The CDR3 loop reads CASSPGFPGSYEQYF. The CDR3 DNA reads as TGTGCCAGCAGTCCGGGCTTCCCGGGGTCCTACGAGCAGTACTTC.

In its sample, this clone was seen a few times. The V call is TRBV7-2, the J call TRBJ1-5, with D hard to call. V gave up 2 bases and J gave up 6 bases, with 8 bases separating them. Germline lookup yields CDR1 SGHTA and CDR2 FQGNSA. The CDR3 covers 13 residues. In DNA form, the CDR3 reads TGTGCCAGCAGCTTAAAGAGGAGTCAGCCCCAGCATTTT. Amino acids: CASSLKRSQPQHF.

This chain uses TRBV6-5 with TRBJ2-3, with D maybe TRBD2 (5 bases). V gave up 10 bases and J gave up 6 bases, with 20 bases separating them. The CDR3 covers 14 residues. Germline values: CDR1 MNHEY, CDR2 SVGAGI. The CDR3 nucleotides read TGTGCCACCTCCCGGGATCCCGGGGAGGATACGCAGTATTTT. It is translated as CATSRDPGEDTQYF.

The V gene is TRBV30, the J gene TRBJ1-5, with D possibly being TRBD1 (6 bases). Trimming removed 5 bases from V and 4 bases from J, with 15 bases in between. The CDR3 extends over 14 amino acids. Germline V gene data show CDR1 as GTSNPN and CDR2 as SVGIG (reference sequence). In nucleotides, the CDR3 is TGTGCCTGGGGCCTCGGGACACTAAATCAGCCCCAGCATTTT. Translating it yields CAWGLGTLNQPQHF.

The chain employs TRBV10-3 and TRBJ2-7; no reliable D call. CDR3 size: 11 residues. Deletions cut 11 bases from V and 1 base from J, with 9 bases between. Germline V gives CDR1 ENHRY, CDR2 SYGVKD. The DNA of the CDR3 is TGTGCCTCCTCCACTTCCTACGAGCAGTACTTC. Protein: CASSTSYEQYF.

This chain uses TRBV6-5 with TRBJ2-5, with 11 bases fitting TRBD2. The CDR3 is 15 residues long. Germline V lookup: CDR1 MNHEY, CDR2 SVGAGI. Trimming removed 6 bases from V and 3 bases from J; junction bases left unmatched: 6. For the CDR3, the DNA is TGTGCCAGCAGCCCCCAGGGACTAGCGGAAGAGACCCAGTACTTC. This gives the protein CASSPQGLAEETQYF.

In its sample, this clone was seen a few times. The chain links TRBV29-1 to TRBJ2-7; 12 bases are shared with TRBD1. Per germline, CDR1 SQVTM and CDR2 ANQGSEA. Germline trimming cut 6 bases from V and 5 bases from J; bases unmatched to any gene: 8. The CDR3 spans 14 residues. CDR3 protein: CSVQGGTGGHEQYF. In DNA, the CDR3 is TGCAGCGTCCAAGGGGGGACAGGGGGCCACGAGCAGTACTTC.

CDR3 nucleotides: TGTGCCAGCAGCTTAGAAGGGAGAAACGCACCCCTCCACTTT. Translated: CASSLEGRNAPLHF. The chain has TRBV11-2 and TRBJ1-6, with D hard to call. Trimming removed 0 bases at V and 11 bases at J, with 11 bases between. The CDR3 loop spans 14 amino acids. CDR1 is SGHAT and CDR2 is FQNNGV in the germline V gene.

CDR3 sequence reads: CASGLTGQETQYF. Here the CDR3 DNA reads TGTGCCAGCGGACTGACAGGGCAAGAGACCCAGTACTTC. This chain connects TRBV2 to TRBJ2-5; TRBD1 matches at 7 bases. Germline lookup yields CDR1 SNHLY and CDR2 FYNNEI. This CDR3 has 13 amino acids. Germline trimming cut 8 bases from V and 2 bases from J; bases unmatched to any gene: 5.

The chain has TRBV9 and TRBJ2-5; no clear D. V was clipped by 0 bases and J by 1 base, with 13 bases between them. The CDR3 has 16 amino acids. The V gene's germline CDR1 is SGDLS and CDR2 YYNGEE. The chain's CDR3 is CASSVDHSPSQETQYF. The DNA of the CDR3 is TGTGCCAGCAGCGTAGATCACTCTCCCAGCCAAGAGACCCAGTACTTC.

V gene TRBV7-9 combines with J gene TRBJ2-2, with 9 bases fitting TRBD2. The germline V gene encodes CDR1 SEHNR and CDR2 FQNEAQ (reference sequence). The length of the CDR3 is 17 residues. The trim removed 2 bases at V and 0 bases at J, leaving 4 bases unmatched. The CDR3 DNA reads TGTGCCAGCAGCTTATCCCGGACTAGCGCGAACACCGGGGAGCTGTTTTTT. Protein product: CASSLSRTSANTGELFF.

This sequence joins TRBV11-1 and TRBJ2-1, with D possibly being TRBD2 (5 bases). The ends were cut back, 4 bases at V and 0 bases at J, with 16 bases in the middle. CDR1 and CDR2 from the germline V gene are SGHAT and FQDESV (reference sequence). The CDR3 is 17 residues long. The CDR3 here is CASSSQSLAGSYNEQFF. Here the CDR3 DNA reads TGTGCCAGCAGCTCGCAATCCCTTGCGGGCTCCTACAATGAGCAGTTCTTC. The full variable domain, its missing parts supplied by reference TRBV11-1 and TRBJ2-1, is EAEVAQSPRYKITEKSQAVAFWCDPISGHATLYWYRQILGQGPELLVQFQDESVVDDSQLPKDRFSAERLKGVDSTLKIQPAELGDSAMYLCASSSQSLAGSYNEQFFGPGTRLTVL.

This clone was found a few times. The rearrangement links TRBV6-5 to TRBJ2-5; D unresolved. Trimming took 5 bases from V and 2 from J, leaving 9 bases between them. The CDR3 is 13 residues long. Germline V gene lookup returns CDR1 MNHEY and CDR2 SVGAGI. CDR3: CASSIHGQETQYF. CDR3 nucleotides: TGTGCCAGCAGTATTCACGGACAAGAGACCCAGTACTTC.

The V and J genes are TRBV28 and TRBJ1-1; D may be TRBD1 (5 bases). CDR3 length: 14 residues. V gave up 7 bases and J gave up 1 base, with 13 bases separating them. Germline V gives CDR1 MDHEN, CDR2 SYDVKM. CDR3 in amino acids: CASKAGTANTEAFF. In nucleotides, the CDR3 is TGTGCCAGCAAAGCCGGGACTGCGAACACTGAAGCTTTCTTT.

Written as DNA, the CDR3 is TGTGCCAGCAGTTTCGGGGGCGATGAGCAGTTCTTC. This sequence encodes CASSFGGDEQFF. This chain joins TRBV6-1 and TRBJ2-1; TRBD1 or TRBD2 may be the D gene (6 bases each). The CDR3 spans 12 residues. CDR1 is MNHNS, CDR2 SASEGT, per germline. V shed 5 bases and J shed 8 bases, with 10 bases lying between them.

V and J are TRBV5-4 and TRBJ2-5; TRBD2 matches at 12 bases. This CDR3 is 16 amino acids long. V lost 4 bases to trimming and J lost 1 base; unmatched junction nucleotides: 5. Germline V gives CDR1 SGHNT, CDR2 YYREEE (reference sequence). The CDR3 sequence: CASSHSSGRAQETQYF. For the CDR3, the DNA is TGTGCCAGCAGCCACTCTAGCGGGAGGGCCCAAGAGACCCAGTACTTC.

The J gene is TRBJ1-2, the V gene TRBV2; 9 bases agree with TRBD1. Unmatched junction bases numbered 10, after V lost 8 bases and J lost 0 bases. The CDR3 is made up of 16 amino acids. Germline V gene sequence: CDR1 SNHLY, CDR2 FYNNEI. The CDR3 DNA sequence: TGTGCCAGCGAGGGGGACAGGGTATCCCCTAACTATGGCTACACCTTC. Translation gives CASEGDRVSPNYGYTF.